These 27 T cell receptor beta chains share one sample of origin, sequenced in a study of blood T cell repertoires in COVID-19. Sequencing was performed with immunoSEQ multiplex PCR; in TCRdb, only in-frame clones are kept and a portion is missing. Seen here are about 200,000 clones, around 86% observed once, and the top ten hold around 4.5%. The sample was peripheral blood. Every receptor here comes from a man aged 50 or older with acute or convalescent COVID-19.

The chain has TRBV7-2 and TRBJ2-5; a possible D gene is TRBD1 (6 bases). Per the germline V gene, CDR1 is SGHTA and CDR2 is FQGNSA. This CDR3 region has 15 residues. Trimming stripped 3 bases from V and 5 bases from J, with 16 bases between. CDR3 sequence reads: CASSFTGTIGETQYF. As DNA, the CDR3 is TGTGCCAGCAGCTTCACCGGGACAATCGGGGAGACCCAGTACTTC.

This chain links TRBV10-1 with TRBJ1-2; tentatively, D is TRBD1 (5 bases). Trimming left V 2 bases short and J 3 bases short, with 7 bases between. CDR1 and CDR2 from the germline V gene are WNHNN and SYGVQD (reference sequence). The CDR3 spans 13 residues. DNA of the CDR3: TGCGCCAGCAGTGAGACGACAGACTATGGCTACACCTTC. Residues: CASSETTDYGYTF.

The genes are TRBV2 and TRBJ1-5; 12 nucleotides agree with TRBD1. CDR1 SNHLY and CDR2 FYNNEI come from the germline V gene. V shed 5 bases and J 6 bases; nucleotides not matched to a gene: 2. The CDR3 extends over 14 amino acids. The CDR3 sequence is CASSRDRGPQPQHF. The CDR3 DNA reads TGTGCCAGCAGTAGGGACAGGGGGCCTCAGCCCCAGCATTTT.

V usage is TRBV5-1 and J usage is TRBJ1-5; D might be TRBD1 (5 bases). The CDR3 runs 14 residues. Trimming removed 5 bases at V and 14 bases at J, with 23 bases between. Germline assignment: CDR1 SGHRS and CDR2 YFSETQ. CDR3 sequence: CASRLISGDSREHF. The CDR3 nucleotides read TGCGCCAGCAGGTTAATCTCGGGGGACTCCCGGGAGCATTTT.

The V call is TRBV6-1, the J call TRBJ1-4; weak D call: TRBD1 (5 bases). From germline, CDR1 is MNHNS and CDR2 SASEGT. V shed 3 bases and J shed 6 bases, with 14 bases lying between them. The CDR3 length is 15 residues. CDR3 loop: CASSDKGLWDEKLFF. CDR3 sequence (DNA): TGTGCCAGCAGTGATAAGGGGTTGTGGGATGAAAAACTGTTTTTT.

This clone was counted a few times. The rearrangement uses TRBV19 and TRBJ1-1; tentatively, D is TRBD1 (6 bases). Germline assignment: CDR1 LNHDA and CDR2 SQIVND (reference sequence). With 6 bases removed from V and 4 bases from J, the gap between germline ends came to 12 bases. This CDR3 contains 13 residues. CDR3 DNA: TGTGCCAGTAGCTTCACAGGGACCACTGAAGCTTTCTTT. As protein: CASSFTGTTEAFF.

The chain is built from TRBV12-5 and TRBJ1-1, with D unresolved. With 10 bases removed from V and 11 bases from J, the gap between germline ends came to 23 bases. From germline, CDR1 is LGHNT and CDR2 FRNRAP. The CDR3 sequence is 13 residues long. CDR3 amino acids: CATNRDPPGKAFF. CDR3 DNA sequence: TGTGCTACCAATCGGGATCCGCCGGGAAAGGCTTTCTTT.

This clone came up once. The J gene is TRBJ1-3, the V gene TRBV11-2; 9 bases match TRBD1. This CDR3 is 14 amino acids long. Germline lookup yields CDR1 SGHAT and CDR2 FQNNGV. V dropped 5 bases and J dropped 3; count of bases not matched to a gene: 2. The CDR3 nucleotides read TGTGCCAGCAGCCGACAGGGGGGTGGAAACACCATATATTTT. Translated: CASSRQGGGNTIYF.

This clone was observed a few times. The J gene is TRBJ1-2, the V gene TRBV19; TRBD1 is a possible D gene (6 bases). CDR3 size: 13 residues. V was cut by 3 bases and J by 2 bases, with 7 bases left in between. Germline values: CDR1 LNHDA, CDR2 SQIVND (reference sequence). Here the CDR3 DNA reads TGTGCCAGTAGTATTCAGGGGAACTATGGCTACACCTTC. This sequence encodes CASSIQGNYGYTF.

The chain joins TRBV5-1 to TRBJ1-1; possible D gene TRBD1, 5 bases. Germline V gene sequence: CDR1 SGHRS, CDR2 YFSETQ. This CDR3 is 14 amino acids long. Trimming cost V 4 bases and J 5 bases, with 15 bases left between them. CDR3 region: CASSPTGVGTEAFF. The CDR3 bases are TGCGCCAGCAGCCCGACGGGGGTAGGAACTGAAGCTTTCTTT.

CDR3 sequence reads: CASSLEFQGQGRAGYTF. The DNA of the CDR3 is TGTGCCAGCAGCTTAGAGTTCCAGGGACAGGGAAGAGCTGGCTACACCTTC. The rearrangement uses TRBV7-8 and TRBJ1-2; 9 nucleotides match TRBD1. V was clipped by 1 base and J by 7 bases; unmatched bases: 13. CDR3 length equals 17 residues. Looked up from germline, CDR1 is SGHVS and CDR2 is FQNEAQ. The full variable domain, its missing parts supplied by reference TRBV7-8 and TRBJ1-2, is GAGVSQSPRYKVAKRGQDVALRCDPISGHVSLFWYQQALGQGPEFLTYFQNEAQLDKSGLPSDRFFAERPEGSVSTLKIQRTQQEDSAVYLCASSLEFQGQGRAGYTFGSGTRLTVV.

A single count supports this clone. The CDR3 region has the DNA TGTGCCAGCAGGAGGACAGGGGGCCGGGGCTACACCTTC. Translated: CASRRTGGRGYTF. The rearrangement uses TRBV6-5 and TRBJ1-2; 11 bases line up with TRBD1. Germline assignment: CDR1 MNHEY and CDR2 SVGAGI. The CDR3 sequence is 13 residues long. Unmatched junction bases numbered 5, after V lost 6 bases and J lost 8 bases.

The rearrangement joins TRBV6-2 or TRBV6-3 to TRBJ1-4; possibly TRBD1 for D (6 bases). The ends were cut back, 2 bases at V and 4 bases at J, with 11 bases in the middle. Germline V gene lookup returns CDR1 MNHEY and CDR2 SVGEGT. This CDR3 is built from 15 residues. In nucleotides, the CDR3 is TGTGCCAGCAGTTACGGGCCAGGGGTTAATGAAAAACTGTTTTTT. Its protein product is CASSYGPGVNEKLFF.

This clone was detected only once. J is TRBJ2-3 and V is TRBV18; D possibly corresponds to TRBD1 (5 bases). Germline assignment: CDR1 KGHSH and CDR2 LQKENI. V was pared by 2 bases and J by 5 bases, with 14 bases between. The CDR3 is 15 residues long. CDR3 loop: CASSPGAPKGDTQYF. As DNA, the CDR3 is TGTGCCAGCTCACCAGGGGCGCCAAAGGGAGATACGCAGTATTTT.

V and J are TRBV18 and TRBJ1-1; 9 bases are a match to TRBD1. CDR1 is KGHSH and CDR2 is LQKENI in the germline V gene. The V and J ends lost 3 bases and 0 bases, in that order; junction bases with no gene match: 8. This CDR3 is 17 amino acids long. As DNA, the CDR3 is TGTGCCAGCTCACCTCCGAGGACAGGGGTTATGAACACTGAAGCTTTCTTT. The encoded protein is CASSPPRTGVMNTEAFF.

This rearrangement joins TRBV12-5 to TRBJ2-1; 8 bases map to TRBD2. With 3 bases clipped from V and 5 bases from J, the junction kept 12 bases outside the gene matches. Per germline, CDR1 LGHNT and CDR2 FRNRAP. CDR3 length: 17 residues. CDR3 in amino acids: CASGLGGSGGENNEQFF. The CDR3 coding sequence is TGTGCTAGTGGTTTAGGTGGGTCGGGAGGGGAGAACAATGAGCAGTTCTTC.

The chain is built from TRBV4-1 and TRBJ1-1; possible D gene TRBD1, 6 bases. Germline lookup yields CDR1 MGHRA and CDR2 YSYEKL. The CDR3 contains 19 residues. V was pared by 1 base and J by 0 bases, with 21 bases between. The CDR3 DNA follows: TGCGCCAGCAGCCAAGCCACAGGGATCCCAAAGCTCATGAACACTGAAGCTTTCTTT. This gives the protein CASSQATGIPKLMNTEAFF.

The chain employs TRBV19 and TRBJ1-5; 7 bases line up with TRBD1. Germline V gene data show CDR1 as LNHDA and CDR2 as SQIVND (reference sequence). The CDR3 extends over 14 amino acids. The J segment lost 7 bases and the V segment lost 7 bases, leaving 10 bases of the junction unmatched. The DNA for the CDR3 is TGTGCCAGTACGCCCCGACAGGGTGAACAGCCCCAGCATTTT. Translated, it gives CASTPRQGEQPQHF.

J is TRBJ2-5 and V is TRBV11-3, with D hard to call. The CDR3 runs 14 residues. Per the germline V gene, CDR1 is SGHNT and CDR2 is YENEEA. V was pared by 1 base and J by 2 bases, with 8 bases between. The CDR3 sequence: CASSLGGQQETQYF. The CDR3 DNA follows: TGTGCCAGCAGCTTAGGAGGTCAGCAAGAGACCCAGTACTTC.

The chain carries TRBV6-6 and TRBJ1-2; D call uncertain. The length of the CDR3 is 15 residues. V was clipped by 6 bases and J by 3 bases, with 17 bases between them. In germline, CDR1 is MNHNY, CDR2 SVGAGI (reference sequence). DNA of the CDR3: TGTGCCAGCAGCCCCCGTGGAGGCGGAGACTATGGCTACACCTTC. Protein sequence: CASSPRGGGDYGYTF.

This chain connects TRBV15 to TRBJ1-3; 7 bases align to TRBD1. Looked up from germline, CDR1 is LNHNV and CDR2 is YYDKDF (reference sequence). Germline trimming cut 8 bases from V and 0 bases from J; bases unmatched to any gene: 7. This CDR3 is built from 15 residues. This CDR3 is CATRDSPYSGNTIYF. CDR3 nucleotide sequence: TGTGCCACCCGGGACAGTCCTTACTCTGGAAACACCATATATTTT.

The chain has TRBV3-1 (or the pseudogene TRBV3-2) and TRBJ1-2; 7 bases are shared with TRBD1. There are 15 residues in the CDR3. Germline values: CDR1 LGHDT, CDR2 YNNKEL (reference sequence). V was pared by 1 base and J by 8 bases, with 10 bases of the junction left unmatched. The CDR3 sequence is CASSQATQGRDGYTF. The CDR3 region has the DNA TGTGCCAGCAGCCAAGCTACACAGGGGCGTGACGGCTACACCTTC.

This clone was found once. The chain employs TRBV18 and TRBJ2-1, with 7 bases aligning to TRBD1. The J segment lost 9 bases and the V segment lost 4 bases, leaving 6 bases of the junction unmatched. The CDR3 is made up of 13 amino acids. Looked up from germline, CDR1 is KGHSH and CDR2 is LQKENI. The CDR3 protein is CASSRGTVGEQFF. The CDR3 DNA reads as TGTGCCAGCTCACGGGGGACAGTCGGTGAGCAGTTCTTC.

CDR3 DNA: TGTGCCATCAGTGCGAACAGGCCAAATTTCCAAGAGACCCAGTACTTC. Translating gives CAISANRPNFQETQYF. This chain joins TRBV10-3 and TRBJ2-5; a weak D match, TRBD1 (5 bases). V gave up 4 bases and J gave up 1 base, with 16 bases separating them. Germline lookup yields CDR1 ENHRY and CDR2 SYGVKD. This CDR3 contains 16 residues.

This chain uses TRBV7-9 with TRBJ1-2; TRBD1 is a possible D gene (6 bases). The CDR3 sequence is 14 residues long. The germline V gene encodes CDR1 SEHNR and CDR2 FQNEAQ (reference sequence). V was trimmed by 1 base and J by 4 bases, leaving 10 bases between them. The CDR3 loop is CASSLGTASYGYTF. CDR3 coding DNA: TGTGCCAGCAGCTTAGGGACAGCCTCCTATGGCTACACCTTC.

V is TRBV6-5 and J is TRBJ1-5, with D unclear. V lost 8 bases and J lost 6, with 8 bases in between. CDR3 length: 11 amino acids. Germline CDR1 and CDR2: MNHEY and SVGAGI. The CDR3 DNA reads TGTGCCAGCGGAACGGGTCAGCCCCAGCATTTT. This gives the protein CASGTGQPQHF.

The chain carries TRBV18 and TRBJ2-3; 7 nucleotides agree with TRBD1. The CDR3 extends over 16 amino acids. Trimming took 6 bases from V and 1 from J; bases not matched to a gene: 10. Germline-derived CDR1 and CDR2 are KGHSH and LQKENI. The CDR3 here is CASSNDREWGTDTQYF. The CDR3 coding sequence is TGTGCCAGCTCTAACGACAGGGAGTGGGGCACAGATACGCAGTATTTT.